A single sample is the source of the 5 T cell receptor beta chains below, sequenced in a study of T cell changes during pregnancy in multiple sclerosis (dated by TCRdb to the late 2010s). Libraries were prepared through the immunoSEQ multiplex PCR assay. What TCRdb holds here is the immuneACCESS table cut down to in-frame rearrangements. Part of the clones is not present; checked against another copy, under half of the missing clones reflect an unresolved V gene, and the others are unexplained. The table for this sample lists under 75,000 clones; about 94% of them were counted only once. Clones ranked in the top ten supply about 3% of the sample. This specimen consisted of peripheral blood, obtained in the third trimester of pregnancy. The source of these receptors is a female donor in good health, enrolled as a control in a pregnancy study.

The rearrangement joins TRBV27 to TRBJ2-1; 9 bases are shared with TRBD1. The germline V gene has CDR1 MNHEY and CDR2 SMNVEV (reference sequence). The V gene end was trimmed by 4 bases and the J gene end by 3 bases; junction bases not matched to a gene: 4. The CDR3 consists of 15 residues. The CDR3 reads CASSSGQGFYNEQFF. As DNA, the CDR3 is TGTGCCAGCAGTTCGGGACAGGGTTTCTACAATGAGCAGTTCTTC.

The chain is built from TRBV14 and TRBJ2-2, with D perhaps matching TRBD1 (5 bases). The CDR3 totals 16 residues. Per the germline V gene, CDR1 is SGHDN and CDR2 is FVKESK. The V end lost 0 bases, the J end lost 0 bases, and 8 bases lay between the germline ends. In DNA, the CDR3 is TGTGCCAGCAGCCAAGAGCACAGGACGAACACCGGGGAGCTGTTTTTT. Translating gives CASSQEHRTNTGELFF.

The chain employs TRBV2 and TRBJ1-3; D remains unclear. This CDR3 comprises 14 residues. The V and J ends lost 6 bases and 0 bases respectively, with 9 bases between them. Germline values: CDR1 SNHLY, CDR2 FYNNEI. CDR3 in amino acids: CASRPHDSGNTIYF. CDR3 nucleotides: TGTGCCAGCAGACCACACGACTCTGGAAACACCATATATTTT.

J is TRBJ1-2 and V is TRBV4-3; no reliable D call. Per germline, CDR1 LGHNA and CDR2 YSLEER. CDR3 length: 15 amino acids. The V and J ends lost 1 base and 4 bases respectively, with 13 bases between them. CDR3 residues: CASSQGRSRFYGYTF. The CDR3 DNA reads as TGCGCCAGCAGCCAAGGTAGATCTCGCTTCTATGGCTACACCTTC.

The chain couples TRBV12-5 to TRBJ2-1, with 7 bases lining up with TRBD1. The CDR3 is made up of 16 amino acids. Germline CDR1 reads LGHNT; CDR2 reads FRNRAP. The ends lost 2 bases at V and 3 bases at J; junction bases unmatched: 7. CDR3: CASGLWGTDNYNEQFF. The CDR3 DNA reads TGTGCTAGTGGTTTGTGGGGGACAGATAACTACAATGAGCAGTTCTTC.